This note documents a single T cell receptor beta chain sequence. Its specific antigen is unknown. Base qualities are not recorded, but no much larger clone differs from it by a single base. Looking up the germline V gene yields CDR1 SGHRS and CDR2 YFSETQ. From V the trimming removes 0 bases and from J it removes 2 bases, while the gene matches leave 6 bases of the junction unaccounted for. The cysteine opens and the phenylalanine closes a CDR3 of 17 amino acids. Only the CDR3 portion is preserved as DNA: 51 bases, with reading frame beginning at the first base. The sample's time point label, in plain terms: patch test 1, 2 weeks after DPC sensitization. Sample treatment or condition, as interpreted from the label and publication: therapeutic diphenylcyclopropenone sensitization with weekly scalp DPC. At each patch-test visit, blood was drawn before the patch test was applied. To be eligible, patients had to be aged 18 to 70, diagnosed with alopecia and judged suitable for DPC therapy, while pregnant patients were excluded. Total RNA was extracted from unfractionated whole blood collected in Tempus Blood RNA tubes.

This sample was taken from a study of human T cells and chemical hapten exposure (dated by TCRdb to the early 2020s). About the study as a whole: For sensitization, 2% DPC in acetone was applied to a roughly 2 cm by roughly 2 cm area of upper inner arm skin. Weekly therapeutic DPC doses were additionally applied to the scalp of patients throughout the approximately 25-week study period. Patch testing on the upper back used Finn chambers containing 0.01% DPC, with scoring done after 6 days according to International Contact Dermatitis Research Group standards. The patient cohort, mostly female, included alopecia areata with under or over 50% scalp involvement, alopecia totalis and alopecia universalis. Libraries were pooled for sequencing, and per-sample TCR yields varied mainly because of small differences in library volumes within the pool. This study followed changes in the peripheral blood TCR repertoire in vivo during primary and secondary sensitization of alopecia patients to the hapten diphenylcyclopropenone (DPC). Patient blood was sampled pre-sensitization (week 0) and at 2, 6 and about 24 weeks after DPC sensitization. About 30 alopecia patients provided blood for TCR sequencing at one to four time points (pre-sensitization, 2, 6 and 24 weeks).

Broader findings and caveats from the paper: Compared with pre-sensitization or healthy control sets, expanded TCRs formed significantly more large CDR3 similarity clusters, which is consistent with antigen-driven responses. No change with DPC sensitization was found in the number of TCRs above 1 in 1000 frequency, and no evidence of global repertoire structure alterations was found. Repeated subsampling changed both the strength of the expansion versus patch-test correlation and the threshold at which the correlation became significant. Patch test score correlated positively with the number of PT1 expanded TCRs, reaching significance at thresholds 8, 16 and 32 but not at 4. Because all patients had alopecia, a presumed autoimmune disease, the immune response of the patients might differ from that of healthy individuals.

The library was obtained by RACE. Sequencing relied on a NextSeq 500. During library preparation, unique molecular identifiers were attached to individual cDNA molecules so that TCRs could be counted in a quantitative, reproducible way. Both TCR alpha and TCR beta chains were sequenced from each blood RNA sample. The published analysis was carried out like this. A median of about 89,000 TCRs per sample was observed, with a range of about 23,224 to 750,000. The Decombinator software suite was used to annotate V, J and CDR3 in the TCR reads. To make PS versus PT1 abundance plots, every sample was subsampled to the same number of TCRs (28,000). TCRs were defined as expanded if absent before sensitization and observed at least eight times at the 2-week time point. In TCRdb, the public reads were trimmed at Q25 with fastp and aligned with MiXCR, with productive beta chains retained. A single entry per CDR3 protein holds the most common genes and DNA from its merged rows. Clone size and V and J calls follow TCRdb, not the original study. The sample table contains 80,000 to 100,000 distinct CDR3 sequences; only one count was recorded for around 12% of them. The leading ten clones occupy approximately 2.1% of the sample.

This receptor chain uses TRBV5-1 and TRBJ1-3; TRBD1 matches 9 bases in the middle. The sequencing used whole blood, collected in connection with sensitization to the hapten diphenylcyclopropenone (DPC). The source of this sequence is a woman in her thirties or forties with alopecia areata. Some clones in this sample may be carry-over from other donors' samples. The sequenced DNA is TGCGCCAGCAGCTTGGTGGGACAGGGAAATCCTGGAAACACCATATATTTT. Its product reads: CASSLVGQGNPGNTIYF.